This T cell receptor beta chain derives from a study (dated by TCRdb to about 2016). Concerning this clonotype itself: Its antigen is unknown. No base quality information exists; no much larger clone differs at one position.

V loses 0 bases, J loses 2 bases, and the germline ends lie 7 bases apart. Reading from cysteine to phenylalanine, the CDR3 counts 14 amino acids. The entry retains the CDR3 DNA only, 42 bases that are in frame from base 1. CDR1 and CDR2 were assigned from the germline V gene as KGHSH and LQKENI. The library was obtained by RT-PCR. Sequenced using an Illumina MiSeq. Starting from the raw public reads, TCRdb applied fastp trimming at Q25, assembled clones with MiXCR and retained in-frame beta chains. Every distinct CDR3 protein forms one entry, paired with its most common genes and DNA. The sample includes about 680,000 distinct CDR3 sequences, with approximately 15% observed a single time. The ten largest clones capture roughly 3.9% of the sample.

Recombination joined TRBV18 with TRBJ2-5, with the D segment identity uncertain. The receptor comes from a female donor in good health, serving as a healthy control. The sequenced material came from memory CD4+ T cells from blood. The CDR3 loop reads CASSPPWGQETQYF. The base sequence is TGTGCCAGCTCACCACCATGGGGACAAGAGACCCAGTACTTC.